This T cell receptor beta chain was recorded in a study of T cell changes during pregnancy in multiple sclerosis. Assay: immunoSEQ multiplex PCR; the TCRdb copy retains only in-frame clones and omits some. Of about 33,000 clones listed, roughly 90% were seen once; the top ten hold about 0.45%. Trimming removed 5 bases from V and 4 bases from J, with 11 bases in between. CDR1 SEHNR and CDR2 FQNEAQ come from the germline V gene (reference sequence). The CDR3 covers 14 residues. This receptor was obtained from a female donor in good health, enrolled as a control in a pregnancy study. Source: CD4+ T cells from peripheral blood mononuclear cells, taken in the second trimester of pregnancy. This chain connects TRBV7-9 to TRBJ2-2; perhaps TRBD1 as D (5 bases). As DNA, the CDR3 is TGTGCCAGCAGCCTACGACAGATCACCGGGGAGCTGTTTTTT. This gives the protein CASSLRQITGELFF.